The next 18 T cell receptor beta chains were all read from a single sample in a study of blood T cell repertoires in COVID-19 (dated by TCRdb to 2020 to 2022). The method was the immunoSEQ multiplex PCR assay. The immuneACCESS repertoire file appears here via TCRdb, limited to in-frame rearrangements. These files lack a portion of the clones; in checked studies, under half of the deficit traces to unresolved V genes, and the cause of the others is not known. The sample table shows 150,000 or so clones, and 80% to 90% are seen once. The ten largest make up around two fifths of the sample. The sequenced sample consisted of peripheral blood. Source of these receptors: a human donor in a cohort sampled during active COVID-19.

The CDR3 nucleotides read TGTGCCAGCAGCAAAGACCCGGGGACATCCACCTACGAGCAGTACTTC. Residues: CASSKDPGTSTYEQYF. The chain has TRBV21-1 and TRBJ2-7; the DNA was not used to check the table's D call, TRBD1. TRBV21-1 is a known pseudogene. This CDR3 has 16 residues.

This chain uses TRBV6-5 with TRBJ2-7; D possibly corresponds to TRBD2 (7 bases). The CDR3 is 13 residues long. Between the trimmed V and J ends, which lost 6 bases and 4 bases, there was a span of 13 bases. Germline values: CDR1 MNHEY, CDR2 SVGAGI. The CDR3 protein is CASRGRGEYEQYF. CDR3 DNA: TGTGCCAGCAGGGGGAGGGGGGAGTACGAGCAGTACTTC.

This chain connects TRBV6-5 to TRBJ2-5, with 16 bases matching TRBD2. With V trimmed by 4 bases and J by 5 bases, 4 bases remained unmatched. The CDR3 is 16 residues long. Germline lookup yields CDR1 MNHEY and CDR2 SVGAGI. CDR3 bases: TGTGCCAGCAGTTCGGGACTAGCGGGGGGGCTTGAGACCCAGTACTTC. Its translation: CASSSGLAGGLETQYF.

This clone has just a few counts. The chain combines TRBV30 with TRBJ1-5; D possibly corresponds to TRBD1 (5 bases). Germline V gene sequence: CDR1 GTSNPN, CDR2 SVGIG (reference sequence). This CDR3 spans 13 amino acids. V lost 2 bases and J lost 4, with 9 bases in between. The CDR3 reads CAWSLQGNQPQHF. The CDR3 bases are TGTGCCTGGAGTCTCCAGGGTAATCAGCCCCAGCATTTT.

Written as DNA, the CDR3 is TGCGCCAGCAGCTTGGGTGGGACTAGCGGGGCCCAAGAGACCCAGTACTTC. This translates into CASSLGGTSGAQETQYF. The V call is TRBV5-1, the J call TRBJ2-5, with TRBD2 identical over 13 bases. V shed 0 bases and J 1 base; nucleotides not matched to a gene: 3. CDR3 length equals 17 residues. Looked up from germline, CDR1 is SGHRS and CDR2 is YFSETQ.

V is TRBV6-5 and J is TRBJ2-1, with TRBD1 identical over 7 bases. Germline trimming cut 6 bases from V and 9 bases from J; bases unmatched to any gene: 11. This CDR3 is built from 14 residues. Germline CDR1 is MNHEY and CDR2 is SVGAGI. CDR3 region: CASSSAGTVGEQFF. CDR3 sequence (DNA): TGTGCCAGCAGCTCCGCCGGGACAGTAGGTGAGCAGTTCTTC.

This chain uses TRBV6-2 or TRBV6-3 with TRBJ2-7, with 7 bases matching TRBD1. CDR1 is MNHEY and CDR2 is SVGEGT in the germline V gene. J was trimmed by 3 bases and V by 5 bases; bases with no gene match: 7. The CDR3 has 14 amino acids. The CDR3 spells CASSPWAGGYEQYF. The DNA for the CDR3 is TGTGCCAGCAGTCCATGGGCAGGGGGCTACGAGCAGTACTTC.

V is TRBV24-1 and J is TRBJ1-6; no reliable D call. Trimming removed 2 bases from V and 4 bases from J, with 5 bases in between. CDR3 length equals 14 residues. Germline V gene sequence: CDR1 KGHDR, CDR2 SFDVKD. This CDR3 reads CATSDSGYNSPLHF. Written as DNA, the CDR3 is TGTGCCACCAGTGATTCGGGATATAATTCACCCCTCCACTTT.

The rearrangement uses TRBV6-2 or TRBV6-3 and TRBJ1-2; no definite D call. The germline V gene has CDR1 MNHEY and CDR2 SVGEGT. Trimming removed 5 bases from V and 0 bases from J, with 19 bases in between. The CDR3 totals 17 residues. CDR3 bases: TGTGCCAGCAGTAAGGGAGAAGCGGGCCGGCCTAACTATGGCTACACCTTC. It yields the protein CASSKGEAGRPNYGYTF.

V usage is TRBV7-2 and J usage is TRBJ2-7, with TRBD1 identical over 12 bases. Trimming cost V 5 bases and J 7 bases; bases outside gene matches: 6. The CDR3 sequence is 14 residues long. The germline gives CDR1 SGHTA, CDR2 FQGNSA. CDR3 protein: CASSRDRGQKEQYF. The CDR3 DNA follows: TGTGCCAGCAGCAGGGACAGGGGGCAGAAAGAGCAGTACTTC.

This clone was recorded only once. The chain carries TRBV18 and TRBJ1-5; D gene ambiguous. The CDR3 length is 14 residues. Germline CDR1 reads KGHSH; CDR2 reads LQKENI. V shed 3 bases and J shed 5 bases, with 11 bases lying between them. In nucleotides, the CDR3 is TGTGCCAGCTCACCGCCGTGGAGCGATCAGCCCCAGCATTTT. Amino acid sequence: CASSPPWSDQPQHF.

V is TRBV30 and J is TRBJ2-6; D gene uncertain. Between the trimmed V and J ends, which lost 4 bases and 4 bases, there was a span of 11 bases. CDR1 GTSNPN and CDR2 SVGIG come from the germline V gene (reference sequence). This CDR3 region has 14 residues. As DNA, the CDR3 is TGTGCCTGGAAGCATAGTTCCGGGGCCAACGTCCTGACTTTC. It translates to CAWKHSSGANVLTF.

The chain combines TRBV9 with TRBJ2-5; TRBD1 matches at 7 bases. The germline gives CDR1 SGDLS, CDR2 YYNGEE. Germline trimming cut 4 bases from V and 4 bases from J; bases unmatched to any gene: 10. The CDR3 extends over 15 amino acids. The CDR3 DNA is TGTGCCAGCAGCCCCCTCGAAGGGGGCAGAGAGACCCAGTACTTC. Translated: CASSPLEGGRETQYF.

This chain links TRBV10-1 with TRBJ2-3, with D unresolved. Per germline, CDR1 WNHNN and CDR2 SYGVQD (reference sequence). This CDR3 spans 12 amino acids. V lost 2 bases to trimming and J lost 6 bases, with 6 bases between them. This CDR3 reads CASSEVGDTQYF. CDR3 nucleotide sequence: TGCGCCAGCAGTGAGGTCGGGGATACGCAGTATTTT.

The CDR3 loop reads CASSFQPGQGVRTTEAFF. DNA for the CDR3: TGTGCCAGCAGCTTCCAGCCCGGGCAGGGGGTCCGTACCACTGAAGCTTTCTTT. This chain connects TRBV7-9 to TRBJ1-1; 7 bases agree with TRBD1. This CDR3 region has 18 residues. V trimming: 3 bases; J trimming: 4 bases; junction bases outside the gene matches: 17. In germline, CDR1 is SEHNR, CDR2 FQNEAQ (reference sequence).

This chain joins TRBV11-2 and TRBJ2-1, with TRBD1 as a possible D gene (5 bases). In germline, CDR1 is SGHAT, CDR2 FQNNGV. The V and J ends lost 1 base and 9 bases respectively, with 13 bases between them. The length of the CDR3 is 14 residues. CDR3 sequence reads: CASSLVLGPGEQFF. The DNA of the CDR3 is TGTGCCAGCAGCTTAGTACTGGGGCCGGGTGAGCAGTTCTTC.

The chain recombines TRBV29-1 with TRBJ1-2, with unresolved D. This CDR3 is built from 12 residues. Germline assignment: CDR1 SQVTM and CDR2 ANQGSEA. The germline V and J ends were trimmed by 3 bases and 6 bases, with 11 bases remaining between them. As DNA, the CDR3 is TGCAGCGTTGAGGTTACTCTCGATGGCTACACCTTC. It yields the protein CSVEVTLDGYTF.

This clone has only a few counts. The chain carries TRBV30 and TRBJ1-5; D perhaps matches TRBD1 (6 bases). V lost 3 bases and J 7 bases, leaving 22 bases between the germline ends. The germline V gene has CDR1 GTSNPN and CDR2 SVGIG (reference sequence). The CDR3 consists of 16 residues. The CDR3 DNA reads as TGTGCCTGGAGCCCCTTAGGGAGCAGAGGGGGACAGCCCCAGCATTTT. This sequence encodes CAWSPLGSRGGQPQHF.